The 27 T cell receptor beta chains reported below all come from one sample, sequenced in a study of control samples from healthy donors and cancer patients. The repertoire was sequenced with immunoSEQ multiplex PCR; TCRdb's copy has only in-frame clones and lacks some. The sample lists 150,000 or so clones; over 75% were seen once. The sequenced sample was blood. Receptors originate from a man aged 40-55 years in good health.

About this clone itself: The same CDR3 also results from other DNA sequences found in this sample. The chain links TRBV7-2 to TRBJ2-3; D remains unclear. Germline CDR1 SGHTA, CDR2 FQGNSA. The CDR3 covers 13 residues. V was pared by 2 bases and J by 1 base, with 4 bases between. The CDR3 region has the DNA TGTGCCAGCAGCTTATCCCGCACAGATACGCAGTATTTT. It codes for CASSLSRTDTQYF.

The CDR3 loop is CASSTLTNSPLHF. The CDR3 region has the DNA TGTGCCAGTAGTACACTGACAAATTCACCCCTCCACTTT. The chain carries TRBV19 and TRBJ1-6; D unclear. V was clipped by 4 bases and J by 7 bases, with 8 bases between them. Germline V CDR1 and CDR2: LNHDA, SQIVND (reference sequence). The CDR3 contains 13 residues. Based on the CDR3 plus reference TRBV19 and TRBJ1-6, the full variable domain is DGGITQSPKYLFRKEGQNVTLSCEQNLNHDAMYWYRQDPGQGLRLIYYSQIVNDFQKGDIAEGYSVSREKKESFPLTVTSAQKNPTAFYLCASSTLTNSPLHFGNGTRLTVT.

The rearrangement uses TRBV11-2 and TRBJ1-4; 7 bases agree with TRBD1. Germline V gene lookup returns CDR1 SGHAT and CDR2 FQNNGV. This CDR3 contains 14 residues. With V trimmed by 5 bases and J by 4 bases, 4 bases remained unmatched. The CDR3 DNA reads TGTGCCAGCAGCCCGGACAGGCTTAATGAAAAACTGTTTTTT. It yields the protein CASSPDRLNEKLFF.

This clone was seen only a few times. The chain uses TRBV5-8 and TRBJ1-1; possibly TRBD1 for D (6 bases). Germline-derived CDR1 and CDR2 are SGHTS and YDEGEE. The CDR3 runs to 14 residues. V was shortened by 1 base and J by 4 bases, with 11 bases between the two germline ends. The CDR3 spells CASSLYWDTTEAFF. CDR3 in DNA: TGTGCCAGCAGCTTGTATTGGGACACCACTGAAGCTTTCTTT.

The chain has TRBV10-1 and TRBJ2-1; D ambiguous. Germline lookup yields CDR1 WNHNN and CDR2 SYGVQD (reference sequence). V was shortened by 8 bases and J by 2 bases, with 16 bases between the two germline ends. The CDR3 has 15 residues. CDR3 nucleotide sequence: TGCGCCAGCCAGCCCGGGTCGGCGCCCTACAATGAGCAGTTCTTC. Translation gives CASQPGSAPYNEQFF.

V usage is TRBV12-5 and J usage is TRBJ2-1; no clear D. In germline, CDR1 is LGHNT, CDR2 FRNRAP. V was shortened by 2 bases and J by 9 bases, with 20 bases between the two germline ends. This CDR3 has 16 residues. The chain's CDR3 is CASGLPSRHTLSEQFF. The CDR3 DNA follows: TGTGCTAGTGGTTTGCCGAGTAGGCACACCCTTAGTGAGCAGTTCTTC.

The chain recombines TRBV10-3 with TRBJ1-2; D uncertain. Per germline, CDR1 ENHRY and CDR2 SYGVKD. The CDR3 extends over 13 amino acids. The V gene lost 2 bases and the J gene lost 5 bases, with 9 bases spanning the gap. CDR3 DNA sequence: TGTGCCATCAGTGAGCTAACAGCATATGGCTACACCTTC. Amino acid sequence: CAISELTAYGYTF.

V is TRBV18 and J is TRBJ1-1; possibly TRBD1 for D (5 bases). Germline CDR1 is KGHSH and CDR2 is LQKENI. V shed 2 bases and J shed 1 base, with 11 bases lying between them. CDR3 length: 15 amino acids. The CDR3 spells CASSPMEGTNTEAFF. In DNA form, the CDR3 reads TGTGCCAGCTCACCAATGGAGGGGACGAACACTGAAGCTTTCTTT.

The gene calls are TRBV7-9 and TRBJ2-7; no firm D call. V lost 2 bases, J lost 6 bases, and 8 bases lay in between. CDR1 and CDR2 (germline): SEHNR, FQNEAQ (reference sequence). The CDR3 runs 12 residues. CDR3 in DNA: TGTGCCAGCAGCTTATATTCTGGCGAGCAGTACTTC. Its protein product is CASSLYSGEQYF.

The chain uses TRBV5-1 and TRBJ1-1; no firm D call. V lost 4 bases and J 0 bases, leaving 7 bases between the germline ends. The CDR3 runs to 13 residues. Germline V gene lookup returns CDR1 SGHRS and CDR2 YFSETQ. The CDR3 protein is CASSQQLNTEAFF. The CDR3 coding sequence is TGCGCCAGCAGCCAACAGTTGAACACTGAAGCTTTCTTT. The complete variable domain, with remaining parts taken from reference TRBV5-1 and TRBJ1-1, reads KAGVTQTPRYLIKTRGQQVTLSCSPISGHRSVSWYQQTPGQGLQFLFEYFSETQRNKGNFPGRFSGRQFSNSRSEMNVSTLELGDSALYLCASSQQLNTEAFFGQGTRLTVV.

V usage is TRBV3-1 (or the pseudogene TRBV3-2) and J usage is TRBJ1-5; tentatively, D is TRBD1 (5 bases). V lost 3 bases to trimming and J lost 7 bases, with 19 bases between them. Germline assignment: CDR1 LGHDT and CDR2 YNNKEL (reference sequence). This CDR3 is built from 16 residues. The CDR3 is CASSHGLGTMGQPQHF. The CDR3 DNA is TGTGCCAGCAGCCACGGACTGGGGACCATGGGGCAGCCCCAGCATTTT.

The rearrangement links TRBV27 to TRBJ2-7, with 11 bases aligning to TRBD2. J was trimmed by 7 bases and V by 6 bases; bases with no gene match: 11. There are 15 residues in the CDR3. Germline loops: CDR1 MNHEY, CDR2 SMNVEV (reference sequence). Here the CDR3 reads CASRSRPGLAAEQYF. The CDR3 nucleotides read TGTGCCAGCAGATCTAGACCGGGACTAGCGGCTGAGCAGTACTTC.

The rearrangement uses TRBV3-1 (or the pseudogene TRBV3-2) and TRBJ1-4; 8 bases match TRBD1. This CDR3 region has 15 residues. CDR1 is LGHDT and CDR2 is YNNKEL in the germline V gene (reference sequence). Trimming removed 4 bases from V and 5 bases from J; junction bases left unmatched: 6. The CDR3 loop reads CASSPETGVNEKLFF. Written as DNA, the CDR3 is TGTGCCAGCAGCCCAGAGACAGGGGTGAATGAAAAACTGTTTTTT.

CDR3 amino acids: CASSPGQGKTFF. CDR3 bases: TGTGCCAGCAGCCCTGGACAGGGTAAAACTTTCTTT. V usage is TRBV6-6 and J usage is TRBJ1-1; 8 bases match TRBD1. V was clipped by 6 bases and J by 12 bases; unmatched bases: 9. Germline lookup yields CDR1 MNHNY and CDR2 SVGAGI (reference sequence). CDR3 size: 12 residues.

The rearrangement uses TRBV28 and TRBJ2-7; D remains unclear. The CDR3 contains 11 residues. V was trimmed by 3 bases and J by 4 bases, leaving 4 bases between them. CDR1 is MDHEN and CDR2 is SYDVKM in the germline V gene. The CDR3 loop is CASSFIYEQYF. In DNA form, the CDR3 reads TGTGCCAGCAGTTTCATATACGAGCAGTACTTC.

This sequence joins TRBV5-4 and TRBJ1-2; no clear D gene. The ends were cut back, 2 bases at V and 2 bases at J, with 4 bases in the middle. The CDR3 is 12 residues long. The germline gives CDR1 SGHNT, CDR2 YYREEE (reference sequence). The DNA for the CDR3 is TGTGCCAGCAGCTTTGAGAACTATGGCTACACCTTC. This translates into CASSFENYGYTF.

V gene TRBV10-2 combines with J gene TRBJ1-5; no reliable D call. With 1 base removed from V and 2 bases from J, the gap between germline ends came to 9 bases. Germline V gene lookup returns CDR1 WSHSY and CDR2 SAAADI. The CDR3 is made up of 15 amino acids. CDR3 sequence reads: CASSEWNGGNQPQHF. Here the CDR3 DNA reads TGCGCCAGCAGTGAGTGGAATGGCGGCAATCAGCCCCAGCATTTT.

The V gene is TRBV4-1, the J gene TRBJ1-1; no definite D call. Trimming shortened V by 0 bases and J by 5 bases, and 13 bases separated the two germline ends. CDR1 and CDR2 from the germline V gene are MGHRA and YSYEKL. The CDR3 loop spans 15 amino acids. CDR3 bases: TGCGCCAGCAGCCAAGATTTTGGGGTTGGGACTGAAGCTTTCTTT. Translation: CASSQDFGVGTEAFF.

The rearrangement links TRBV14 to TRBJ1-1; the D gene is possibly TRBD1 (6 bases). This CDR3 contains 13 residues. V shed 4 bases and J shed 5 bases, with 11 bases lying between them. Germline values: CDR1 SGHDN, CDR2 FVKESK. CDR3 amino acids: CASSRTGRTEAFF. CDR3 coding DNA: TGTGCCAGCAGCCGAACAGGGAGGACTGAAGCTTTCTTT.

The rearrangement joins TRBV9 to TRBJ2-1; 9 nucleotides agree with TRBD1. After removal of 2 bases from V and 6 bases from J, the junction contained 3 bases not matched to a gene. CDR3 length: 14 residues. Germline V CDR1 and CDR2: SGDLS, YYNGEE. The CDR3 DNA reads as TGTGCCAGCAGCGTGGACAGGGGACCCAATGAGCAGTTCTTC. Encoded protein: CASSVDRGPNEQFF.

This clone has a handful of counts. The J gene is TRBJ1-6, the V gene TRBV3-1 (or the pseudogene TRBV3-2); D possibly corresponds to TRBD1 (5 bases). The V gene lost 1 base and the J gene lost 4 bases, with 8 bases spanning the gap. Germline V gives CDR1 LGHDT, CDR2 YNNKEL (reference sequence). This CDR3 contains 15 residues. The CDR3 is CASSQGGDYNSPLHF. DNA for the CDR3: TGTGCCAGCAGCCAAGGGGGGGATTATAATTCACCCCTCCACTTT.

This clone was detected once. CDR3 amino acids: CATRQTNTEAFF. The CDR3 DNA reads as TGTGCCACCAGACAAACAAACACTGAAGCTTTCTTT. This sequence joins TRBV28 and TRBJ1-1; no clear D. CDR1 is MDHEN, CDR2 SYDVKM, per germline. Trimming took 10 bases from V and 2 from J, leaving 11 bases between them. This CDR3 is 12 amino acids long. The whole variable domain, remainder taken from reference TRBV28 and TRBJ1-1, is DVKVTQSSRYLVKRTGEKVFLECVQDMDHENMFWYRQDPGLGLRLIYFSYDVKMKEKGDIPEGYSVSREKKERFSLILESASTNQTSMYLCATRQTNTEAFFGQGTRLTVV.

This clone was found once. The genes are TRBV9 and TRBJ2-5; tentative D call: TRBD2 (6 bases). The CDR3 contains 15 residues. The germline CDR1 and CDR2 sequences are SGDLS and YYNGEE. The V end was cut by 0 bases, the J end by 5 bases, with 14 bases between. DNA for the CDR3: TGTGCCAGCAGCGTAGTTCCCGGGGGATGGGAGACCCAGTACTTC. Protein product: CASSVVPGGWETQYF.

This clone was detected only once. The rearrangement uses TRBV10-3 and TRBJ2-5, with D perhaps TRBD2 (7 bases). CDR3 length: 13 residues. Germline CDR1 is ENHRY and CDR2 is SYGVKD. V gave up 10 bases and J gave up 5 bases, with 17 bases separating them. CDR3 amino acids: CATMGGGAETQYF. CDR3 DNA: TGTGCCACTATGGGCGGGGGCGCCGAGACCCAGTACTTC.

V usage is TRBV27 and J usage is TRBJ2-3; 11 nucleotides align to TRBD2. V lost 10 bases and J lost 4; bases outside the gene matches: 19. In germline, CDR1 is MNHEY, CDR2 SMNVEV (reference sequence). The CDR3 is 18 amino acids. The chain's CDR3 is CANRRQGVAGGPPDTQYF. DNA of the CDR3: TGTGCCAACAGGAGACAGGGCGTAGCGGGGGGGCCCCCAGATACGCAGTATTTT.

This chain uses TRBV24-1 with TRBJ2-3; 10 nucleotides agree with TRBD2. CDR3 length: 15 residues. Germline V lookup: CDR1 KGHDR, CDR2 SFDVKD. With V trimmed by 3 bases and J by 4 bases, 3 bases remained unmatched. In DNA, the CDR3 is TGTGCCACCAGTGATGTTGGGACTAGCGCAGATACGCAGTATTTT. This encodes CATSDVGTSADTQYF.

The rearrangement uses TRBV5-5 and TRBJ1-5; a possible D gene is TRBD1 (6 bases). Germline V CDR1 and CDR2: SGHKS, YYEKEE (reference sequence). The V gene lost 1 base and the J gene lost 3 bases, with 11 bases spanning the gap. This CDR3 is built from 15 residues. For the CDR3, the DNA is TGTGCCAGCAGCTTGACCTGGGGGGCCAATCAGCCCCAGCATTTT. It codes for CASSLTWGANQPQHF. The whole variable domain, filled in from reference TRBV5-5 and TRBJ1-5, reads DAGVTQSPTHLIKTRGQQVTLRCSPISGHKSVSWYQQVLGQGPQFIFQYYEKEERGRGNFPDRFSARQFPNYSSELNVNALLLGDSALYLCASSLTWGANQPQHFGDGTRLSIL.